This paragraph covers one T cell receptor beta chain sequence. These data originate in a study of cytomegalovirus exposure and HLA in healthy donors. 60 Vbeta and 13 Jbeta primers were used in PCR. Profiling relied on immunoSEQ multiplex PCR, and the TCRdb table lists in-frame clones only, not all of them. The data contain 150,000 to 200,000 clones, 70% to 80% of them singletons. V shed 2 bases and J shed 6 bases, with 11 bases lying between them. The CDR3 contains 14 residues. Germline V CDR1 and CDR2: MDHEN, SYDVKM. Sequenced input: PBMCs. This sequence originates from a woman aged 45-60 years in good health and CMV-seronegative. The chain links TRBV28 to TRBJ1-5; tentatively, D is TRBD1 (6 bases). CDR3 residues: CASSLGGAAQPQHF. CDR3 DNA sequence: TGTGCCAGCAGTTTAGGGGGGGCGGCTCAGCCCCAGCATTTT.